This T cell receptor beta chain was identified during a study of T cell responses to AZD1222 COVID-19 vaccine. Assay: immunoSEQ multiplex PCR; the TCRdb copy retains only in-frame clones and omits some. This table has about 110,000 clones, about nine tenths appearing once. This clone has just one count. The junction had 6 bases not matched to a gene; V was cut back by 5 bases and J by 3 bases. Per the germline V gene, CDR1 is SEHNR and CDR2 is FQNEAQ (reference sequence). The CDR3 has 15 residues. V and J are TRBV7-9 and TRBJ2-7, with 11 bases fitting TRBD1. This sample comprised peripheral blood, obtained on day 0 of AZD1222 vaccination. The receptor was derived from an adult in good health. The DNA for the CDR3 is TGTGCCAGCAGCGGGGCCGGGACAGGGGGCTACGAGCAGTACTTC. Its translation is CASSGAGTGGYEQYF. Full variable domain (rest looked up from reference TRBV7-9 and TRBJ2-7): DTGVSQNPRHKITKRGQNVTFRCDPISEHNRLYWYRQTLGQGPEFLTYFQNEAQLEKSRLLSDRFSAERPKGSFSTLEIQRTEQGDSAMYLCASSGAGTGGYEQYFGPGTRLTVT.